This T cell receptor beta chain was retrieved from a study of blood T cells in healthy people across ages (dated by TCRdb to the mid-2010s). As for the study more broadly: In model experiments, template switching captured about one uniquely barcoded TCR beta cDNA molecule for every two T cells. The study measured age-related changes in TCR beta repertoire diversity using deep sequencing normalized with unique cDNA molecular identifiers. Four age groups were formed from the donors: young (average approximately 15 years), middle-aged (just under 40), aged (around 68) and long-lived (less than 85). Using the same blood draw, the study looked at two additional independent replicas of 1 million unique cDNA reads for two donors, one aged 18 to 29 and the other aged 80 or older.

This clonotype was found many times. Its antigen is still unknown. Qualities for individual bases were not recorded, and no much larger clone is one base off. Between the V and J ends, shortened by 0 bases and 1 base respectively, the junction contains 13 bases. From its cysteine to its phenylalanine, the CDR3 spans 15 amino acids. Here the CDR3 DNA is all that survives: 45 bases in frame from base 1. Per the germline V gene (reference sequence), DFQATT is the CDR1 and SNEGSKA is the CDR2. Library construction relied on 5' RACE. This sample was sequenced with an Illumina HiSeq 2500. A second roughly 6 to 12 cycle PCR used a sample-barcoded 5' primer and a J-beta primer mix. A unique molecular identifier was introduced onto each TCR beta cDNA molecule by a template-switch 5' adaptor carrying 12 random nucleotides. Each sample yielded at least 2.5 million CDR3-containing paired-end reads. The Mint cDNA synthesis kit, primed by a TRBC-specific oligonucleotide, was used to synthesize first-strand cDNA from all RNA. All cDNA was treated with uracil-DNA glycosylase and then went through a first 18-cycle PCR with the universal primers M1SS and BC2_uni_R. The authors processed their data as follows. For normalization, 1 million high-quality reads were randomly selected from each sample, with every read carrying a distinct molecular identifier. Reads with shared molecular identifiers were discarded instead of being binned into consensus sequences. MiTCR, with a Q25 quality threshold and the strictest error-elimination algorithm, was used for CDR3 identification, clonotype clustering and error correction. A nonparametric unseen species model with Euler transformation was used to estimate a lower bound on total TCR beta diversity. TCRdb's own reprocessing of the public reads used fastp at Q25 and MiXCR and kept productive beta chains. One record per CDR3 amino acid sequence lists the most common genes and DNA. TCRdb's processing, not the study's, gives the V and J calls here. The sample includes under 700,000 distinct CDR3 sequences, with 20% to 30% observed a single time. The top ten hold 7.5% to 9% of the sample.

The donors were a few dozen Caucasian individuals from Russia, aged roughly 6 to 90 years, who were systemically healthy. Each donor gave 8 to 10 milliliters of peripheral blood, drawn into EDTA-treated Vacutainer tubes. Ficoll-Paque density-gradient centrifugation was used to isolate PBMCs, with at least 6 million per sample. Trizol reagent was used to extract total RNA from PBMCs, with at least 6 micrograms per sample. Naive CD45RAhigh/CD27high T cell percentages were measured by flow cytometry on a PBMC aliquot from every donor. The paper as a whole reports these results and caveats: Observed TCR beta diversity per million T cells fell roughly linearly with age, and a significant reduction was already apparent by age around 44. Because the CMV infection status of the donors was unknown, age-related changes in expanded clonotypes may potentially have been confounded. There was a strong correlation between observed TCR beta diversity and the percentage of naive T cells measured by flow cytometry. Estimates of total diversity from one million sequenced T cells were regarded as lower bounds and underestimates. Because profiling used bulk unsorted PBMCs, naive and antigen-experienced compartments could not be compared conclusively. Compared with the aged group, more naive CD4+ T cells, fewer expanded clones and increased TCR diversity were shown by the long-lived group, suggesting age selection.

A further study also used this sample, focusing on T cells of mothers and their children. The second study's authors report: Nine systemically healthy Caucasian individuals, comprising three mothers and their six children, were included as donors. cDNA synthesis consumed the entire amount of extracted RNA, loaded at approximately 1.4 ug RNA in each 15 ul reaction. Sample barcodes and 2-4 random nucleotides were added via the M1S primer in the second PCR. Each mother yielded over 8.5 million TCR beta CDR3 reads and each child about 3 million reads. In both related and unrelated pairs, thymic selection shapes the output of TCR recombination in a similar way, with inherited differences having only a minor effect. Related mother-child pairs always showed normalized repertoire overlap that was slightly higher than in unrelated mother-child pairs, though the difference was never significant. No persistent microchimeric T cell clones were detected, at a sensitivity of approximately 110 clones per million clonotypes. In the study, deep NGS was used to compare the TCR beta repertoires of mothers and children, and features distinguishing related mother-child pairs from unrelated individuals were sought. On average, the children were roughly 10 +/- 4 years old, while the mothers were about 40 +/- 4 years old. After adapter ligation was performed with NEBNext reagents, the libraries were sequenced on an Illumina HiSeq 2000 with 100+100 nt paired-end reads. To prevent cross-contamination, the mother and child libraries were prepared a month apart and were sequenced in separate runs. For each donor, between about 500,000 and 2,200,000 distinct TCR beta clonotypes were identified. Naive TCR beta clonotypes were estimated from low-frequency clonotypes matched to each donor's FACS-determined naive share, without sorting.

This sequence uses TRBV20-1 and TRBJ2-7, with TRBD2 tentatively as D gene (6 bases match). The sequence was collected from a boy between 10 and 17 years old in good health. The sample comprised blood. This receptor carries the CDR3 CSARDGVAVSYEQYF. The DNA sequence is given as TGCAGTGCTAGAGATGGGGTAGCGGTTTCCTACGAGCAGTACTTC.